This T cell receptor (beta chain) was sequenced during a study of blood T cell repertoires in COVID-19. Study at large: PBMCs, B-cell-depleted T cells, or T cells provided the cDNA or gDNA that made up the material.

Original methodology: Scientists estimated how many nucleated cells there were by amplifying reference gene primers. Only in-frame clones appear in the TCRdb table, and some are missing; sequencing was by immunoSEQ multiplex PCR. V, J and clone size reflect that table, while D and trimming were determined from the DNA. This sample has approximately 190,000 clones; roughly 84% occur once, and the top ten carry roughly 3.2%. Ages ranged from about 18 to 89 years, with residence in about 24 US areas. The V segment lost 10 bases and the J segment 7 bases; nucleotides outside the gene matches: 13. The CDR3 has 14 amino acids.

This receptor was identified in a woman in her thirties who had been exposed to COVID-19. J is TRBJ2-1 and V is TRBV5-3; 8 bases match TRBD2. TRBV5-3 is treated as an ORF (open reading frame) with a function not yet certain. Sample: PBMCs or T cells enriched from blood (not recorded which). The CDR3 here is CALGERGPFNEQFF. The CDR3 DNA is TGTGCCCTCGGCGAGCGGGGGCCATTTAATGAGCAGTTCTTC.